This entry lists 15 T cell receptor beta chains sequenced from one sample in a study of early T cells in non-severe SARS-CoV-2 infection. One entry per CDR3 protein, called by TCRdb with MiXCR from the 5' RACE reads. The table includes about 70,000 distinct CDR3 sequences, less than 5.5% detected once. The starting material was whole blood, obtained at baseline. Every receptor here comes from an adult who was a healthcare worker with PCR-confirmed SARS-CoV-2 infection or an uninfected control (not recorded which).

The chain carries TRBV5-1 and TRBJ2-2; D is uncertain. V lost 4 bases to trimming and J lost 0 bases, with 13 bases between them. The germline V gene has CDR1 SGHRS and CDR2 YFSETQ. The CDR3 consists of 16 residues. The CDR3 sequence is CASSPFGQSNTGELFF. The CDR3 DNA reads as TGCGCCAGCAGCCCATTTGGTCAGTCGAACACCGGGGAGCTGTTTTTT.

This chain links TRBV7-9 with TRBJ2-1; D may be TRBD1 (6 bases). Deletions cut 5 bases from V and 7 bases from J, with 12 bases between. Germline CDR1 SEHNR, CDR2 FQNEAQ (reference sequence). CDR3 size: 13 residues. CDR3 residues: CASSLTQGNEQFF. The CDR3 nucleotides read TGTGCCAGCAGCCTGACCCAGGGGAATGAGCAGTTCTTC.

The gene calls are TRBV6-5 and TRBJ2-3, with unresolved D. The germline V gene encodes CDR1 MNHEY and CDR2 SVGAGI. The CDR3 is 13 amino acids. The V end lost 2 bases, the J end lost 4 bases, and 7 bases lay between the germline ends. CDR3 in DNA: TGTGCCAGCAGTTACGGTGTTGCAGATACGCAGTATTTT. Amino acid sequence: CASSYGVADTQYF.

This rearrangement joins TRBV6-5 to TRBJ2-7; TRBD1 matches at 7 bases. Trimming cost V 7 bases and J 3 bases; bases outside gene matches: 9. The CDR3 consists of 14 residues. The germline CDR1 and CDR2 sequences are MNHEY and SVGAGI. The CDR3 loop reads CASTYRGRGYEQYF. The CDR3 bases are TGTGCCAGCACCTACAGGGGAAGGGGCTACGAGCAGTACTTC.

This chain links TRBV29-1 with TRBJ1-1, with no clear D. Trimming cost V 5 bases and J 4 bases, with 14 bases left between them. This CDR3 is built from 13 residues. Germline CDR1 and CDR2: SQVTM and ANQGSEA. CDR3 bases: TGCAGCGTTACGACGCCCTTGGGCACTGAAGCTTTCTTT. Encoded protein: CSVTTPLGTEAFF.

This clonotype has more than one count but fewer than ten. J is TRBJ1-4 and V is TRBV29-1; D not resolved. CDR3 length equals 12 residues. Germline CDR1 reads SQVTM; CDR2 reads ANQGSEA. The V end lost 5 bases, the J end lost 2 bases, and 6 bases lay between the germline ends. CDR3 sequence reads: CSVCVTNEKLFF. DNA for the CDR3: TGCAGCGTTTGTGTGACTAATGAAAAACTGTTTTTT.

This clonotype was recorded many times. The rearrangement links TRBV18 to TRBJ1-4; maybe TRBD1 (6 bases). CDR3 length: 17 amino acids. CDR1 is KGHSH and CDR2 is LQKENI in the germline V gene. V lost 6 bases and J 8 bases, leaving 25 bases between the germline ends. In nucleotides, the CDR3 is TGTGCCAGCTCGCCTCGGGGGCTGGGCCGCGGGGTGGAAAAACTGTTTTTT. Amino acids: CASSPRGLGRGVEKLFF. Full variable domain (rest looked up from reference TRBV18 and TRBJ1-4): NAGVMQNPRHLVRRRGQEARLRCSPMKGHSHVYWYRQLPEEGLKFMVYLQKENIIDESGMPKERFSAEFPKEGPSILRIQQVVRGDSAAYFCASSPRGLGRGVEKLFFGSGTQLSVL.

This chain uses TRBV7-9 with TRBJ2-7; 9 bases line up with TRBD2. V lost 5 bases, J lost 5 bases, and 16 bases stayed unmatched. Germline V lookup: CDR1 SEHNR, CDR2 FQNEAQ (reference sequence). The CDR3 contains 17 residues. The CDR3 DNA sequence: TGTGCCAGCAGCCCCCCGGGGCTAGCGGGAAACCCCCACGAGCAGTACTTC. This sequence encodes CASSPPGLAGNPHEQYF.

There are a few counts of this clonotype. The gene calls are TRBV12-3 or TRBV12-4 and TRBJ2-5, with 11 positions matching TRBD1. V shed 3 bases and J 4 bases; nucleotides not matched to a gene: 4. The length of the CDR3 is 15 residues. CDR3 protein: CASSLGTGGGETQYF. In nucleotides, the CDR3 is TGTGCCAGCAGTTTGGGGACAGGGGGTGGAGAGACCCAGTACTTC.

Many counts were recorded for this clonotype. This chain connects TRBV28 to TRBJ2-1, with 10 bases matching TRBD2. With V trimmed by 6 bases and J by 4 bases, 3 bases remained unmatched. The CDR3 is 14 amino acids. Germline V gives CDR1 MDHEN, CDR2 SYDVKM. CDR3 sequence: CASSGTSVYNEQFF. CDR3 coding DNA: TGTGCCAGCAGCGGGACTAGCGTTTACAATGAGCAGTTCTTC. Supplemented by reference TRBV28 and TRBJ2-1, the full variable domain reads DVKVTQSSRYLVKRTGEKVFLECVQDMDHENMFWYRQDPGLGLRLIYFSYDVKMKEKGDIPEGYSVSREKKERFSLILESASTNQTSMYLCASSGTSVYNEQFFGPGTRLTVL.

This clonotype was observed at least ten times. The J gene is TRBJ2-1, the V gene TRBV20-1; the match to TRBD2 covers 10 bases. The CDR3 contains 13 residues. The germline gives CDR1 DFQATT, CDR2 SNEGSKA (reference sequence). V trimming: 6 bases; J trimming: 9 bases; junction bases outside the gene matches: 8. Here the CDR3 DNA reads TGCAGTGCCGTGCGGAGCGGGAGGGGTGAGCAGTTCTTC. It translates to CSAVRSGRGEQFF.

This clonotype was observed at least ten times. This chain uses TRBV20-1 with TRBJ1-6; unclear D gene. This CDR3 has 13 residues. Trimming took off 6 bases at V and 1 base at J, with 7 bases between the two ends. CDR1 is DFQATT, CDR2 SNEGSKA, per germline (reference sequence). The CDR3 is CSANSSYNSPLHF. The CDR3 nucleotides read TGCAGTGCGAATAGTTCCTATAATTCACCCCTCCACTTT.

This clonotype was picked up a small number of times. CDR3 DNA sequence: TGTGCCAGCAGCTTAATTCGGGTCGCTATCTACGAGCAGTACTTC. It yields the protein CASSLIRVAIYEQYF. The chain is built from TRBV11-2 and TRBJ2-7; D is undetermined. Trimming took 2 bases from V and 3 from J, leaving 14 bases between them. CDR1 and CDR2 from the germline V gene are SGHAT and FQNNGV. The length of the CDR3 is 15 residues. The whole variable domain, remainder taken from reference TRBV11-2 and TRBJ2-7, is EAGVAQSPRYKIIEKRQSVAFWCNPISGHATLYWYQQILGQGPKLLIQFQNNGVVDDSQLPKDRFSAERLKGVDSTLKIQPAKLEDSAVYLCASSLIRVAIYEQYFGPGTRLTVT.

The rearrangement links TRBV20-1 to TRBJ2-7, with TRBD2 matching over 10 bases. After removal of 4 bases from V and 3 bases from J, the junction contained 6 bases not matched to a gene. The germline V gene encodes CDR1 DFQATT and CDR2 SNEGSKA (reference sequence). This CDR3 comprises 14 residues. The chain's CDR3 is CSAIPGTSVYEQYF. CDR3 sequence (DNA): TGCAGTGCTATACCCGGGACTAGCGTCTACGAGCAGTACTTC.

CDR3 nucleotide sequence: TGCAGCGTTAGGACTTTTCTCTCCTACGAGCAGTACTTC. It encodes CSVRTFLSYEQYF. The V call is TRBV29-1, the J call TRBJ2-7; D is perhaps TRBD2 (5 bases). This CDR3 has 13 amino acids. V was cut by 5 bases and J by 0 bases, with 11 bases left in between. Germline CDR1 SQVTM, CDR2 ANQGSEA.